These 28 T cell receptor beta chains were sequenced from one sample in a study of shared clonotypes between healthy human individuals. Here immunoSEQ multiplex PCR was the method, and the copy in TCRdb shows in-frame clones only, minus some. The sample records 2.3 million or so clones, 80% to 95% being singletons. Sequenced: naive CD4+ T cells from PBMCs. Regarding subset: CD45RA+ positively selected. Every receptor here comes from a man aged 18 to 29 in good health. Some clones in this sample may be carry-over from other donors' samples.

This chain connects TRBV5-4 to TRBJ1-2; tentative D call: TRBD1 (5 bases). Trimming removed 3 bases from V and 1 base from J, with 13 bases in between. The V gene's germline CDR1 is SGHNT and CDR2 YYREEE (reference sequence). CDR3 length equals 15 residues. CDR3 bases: TGTGCCAGCAGCTCAGGGCCCGGGGTTAACTATGGCTACACCTTC. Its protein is CASSSGPGVNYGYTF.

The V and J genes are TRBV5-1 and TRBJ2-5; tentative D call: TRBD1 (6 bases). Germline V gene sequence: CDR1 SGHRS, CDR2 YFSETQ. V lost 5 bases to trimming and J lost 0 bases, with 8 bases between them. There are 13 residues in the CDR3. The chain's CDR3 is CASSRDNQETQYF. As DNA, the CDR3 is TGCGCCAGCAGTAGGGACAACCAAGAGACCCAGTACTTC.

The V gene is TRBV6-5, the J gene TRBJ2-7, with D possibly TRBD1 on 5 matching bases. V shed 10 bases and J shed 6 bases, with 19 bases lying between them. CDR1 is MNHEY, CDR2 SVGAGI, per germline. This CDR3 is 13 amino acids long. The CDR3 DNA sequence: TGTGCCACCAACGACAGATCTCAGGGCGAGCAGTACTTC. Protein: CATNDRSQGEQYF.

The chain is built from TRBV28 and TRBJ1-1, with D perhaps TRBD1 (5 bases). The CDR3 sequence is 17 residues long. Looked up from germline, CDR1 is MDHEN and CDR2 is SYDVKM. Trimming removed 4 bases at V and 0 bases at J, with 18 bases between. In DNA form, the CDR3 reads TGTGCCAGCAGTTCCTTTGGTCAATGGGGGATGAACACTGAAGCTTTCTTT. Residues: CASSSFGQWGMNTEAFF.

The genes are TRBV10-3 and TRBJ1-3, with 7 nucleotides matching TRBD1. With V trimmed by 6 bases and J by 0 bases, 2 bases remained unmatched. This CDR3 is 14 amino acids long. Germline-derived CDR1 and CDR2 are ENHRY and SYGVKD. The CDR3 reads CAIRGDSSGNTIYF. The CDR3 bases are TGTGCCATCAGGGGGGACAGCTCTGGAAACACCATATATTTT.

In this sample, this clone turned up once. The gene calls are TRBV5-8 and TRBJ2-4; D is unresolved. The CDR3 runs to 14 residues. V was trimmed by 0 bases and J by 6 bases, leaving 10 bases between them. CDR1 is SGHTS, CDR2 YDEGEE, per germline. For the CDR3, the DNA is TGTGCCAGCAGCTTGGGTCTAGAGGTAAACATTCAGTACTTC. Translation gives CASSLGLEVNIQYF.

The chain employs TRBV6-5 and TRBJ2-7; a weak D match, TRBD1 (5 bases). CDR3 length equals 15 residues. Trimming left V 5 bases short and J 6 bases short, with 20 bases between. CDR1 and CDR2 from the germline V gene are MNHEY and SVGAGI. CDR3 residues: CASSVIQGRDGEQYF. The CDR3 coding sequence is TGTGCCAGCAGTGTTATTCAGGGCAGAGACGGCGAGCAGTACTTC.

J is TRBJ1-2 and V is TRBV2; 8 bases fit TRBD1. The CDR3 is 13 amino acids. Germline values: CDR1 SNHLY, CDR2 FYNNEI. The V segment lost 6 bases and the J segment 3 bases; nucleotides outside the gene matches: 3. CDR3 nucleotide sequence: TGTGCCAGCAGCCCGGGACAGGACTATGGCTACACCTTC. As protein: CASSPGQDYGYTF.

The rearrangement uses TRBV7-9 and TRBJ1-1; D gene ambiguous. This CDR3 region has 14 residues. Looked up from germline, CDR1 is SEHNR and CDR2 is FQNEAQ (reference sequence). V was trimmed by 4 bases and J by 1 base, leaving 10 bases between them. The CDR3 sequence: CASSSAGENTEAFF. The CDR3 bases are TGTGCCAGCAGCTCGGCCGGCGAGAACACTGAAGCTTTCTTT.

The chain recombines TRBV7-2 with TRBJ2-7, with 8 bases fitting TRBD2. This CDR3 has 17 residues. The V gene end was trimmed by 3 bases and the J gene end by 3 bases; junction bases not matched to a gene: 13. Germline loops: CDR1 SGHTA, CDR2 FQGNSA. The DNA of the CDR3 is TGTGCCAGCAGCTTTTTCCATAGCGGGACTCCAAGCTACGAGCAGTACTTC. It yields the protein CASSFFHSGTPSYEQYF.

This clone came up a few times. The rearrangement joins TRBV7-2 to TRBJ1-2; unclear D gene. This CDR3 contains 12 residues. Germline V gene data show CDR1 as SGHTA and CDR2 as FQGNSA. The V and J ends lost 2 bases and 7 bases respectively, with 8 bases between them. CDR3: CASSLLGSGYTF. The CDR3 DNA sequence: TGTGCCAGCAGCTTATTGGGGAGTGGCTACACCTTC.

The CDR3 region is CAISDPKTGNTEAFF. The CDR3 bases are TGTGCCATCAGTGACCCCAAGACAGGGAATACTGAAGCTTTCTTT. The rearrangement joins TRBV10-3 to TRBJ1-1; 7 nucleotides agree with TRBD1. V gave up 3 bases and J gave up 5 bases; unmatched junction bases: 9. This CDR3 has 15 amino acids. CDR1 is ENHRY and CDR2 is SYGVKD in the germline V gene.

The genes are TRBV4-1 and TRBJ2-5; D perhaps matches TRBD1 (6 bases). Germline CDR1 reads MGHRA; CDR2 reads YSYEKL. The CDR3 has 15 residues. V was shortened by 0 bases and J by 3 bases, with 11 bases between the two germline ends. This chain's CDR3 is CASSQEGDIEETQYF. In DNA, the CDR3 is TGCGCCAGCAGCCAAGAGGGGGACATCGAAGAGACCCAGTACTTC.

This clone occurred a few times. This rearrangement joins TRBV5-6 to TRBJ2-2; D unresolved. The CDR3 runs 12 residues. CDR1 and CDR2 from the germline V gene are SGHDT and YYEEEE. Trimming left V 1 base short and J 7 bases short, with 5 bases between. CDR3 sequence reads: CASSLLGGELFF. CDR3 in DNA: TGTGCCAGCAGCTTGCTTGGCGGGGAGCTGTTTTTT.

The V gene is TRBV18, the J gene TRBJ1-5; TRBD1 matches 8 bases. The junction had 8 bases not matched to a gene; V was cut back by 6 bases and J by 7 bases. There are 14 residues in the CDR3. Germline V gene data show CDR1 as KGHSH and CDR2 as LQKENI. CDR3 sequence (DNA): TGTGCCAGCTCCGAGGGACAGGTGATCCAGCCCCAGCATTTT. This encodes CASSEGQVIQPQHF.

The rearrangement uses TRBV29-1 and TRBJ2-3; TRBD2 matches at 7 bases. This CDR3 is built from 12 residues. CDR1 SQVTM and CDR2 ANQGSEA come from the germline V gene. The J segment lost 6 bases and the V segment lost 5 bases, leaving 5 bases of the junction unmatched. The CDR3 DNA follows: TGCAGCGTTAGCGGGAATGCGGATACGCAGTATTTT. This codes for CSVSGNADTQYF.

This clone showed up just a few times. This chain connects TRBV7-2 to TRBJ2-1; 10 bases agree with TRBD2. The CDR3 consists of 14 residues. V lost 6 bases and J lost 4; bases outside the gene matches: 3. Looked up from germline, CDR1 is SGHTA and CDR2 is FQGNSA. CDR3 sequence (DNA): TGTGCCAGCAGGAGCGGGAGGGCTTACAATGAGCAGTTCTTC. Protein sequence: CASRSGRAYNEQFF.

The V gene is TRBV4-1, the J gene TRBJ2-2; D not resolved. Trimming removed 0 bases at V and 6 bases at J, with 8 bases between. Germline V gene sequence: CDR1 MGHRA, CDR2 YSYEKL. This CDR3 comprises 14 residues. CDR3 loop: CASSQDRAAGELFF. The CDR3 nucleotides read TGCGCCAGCAGCCAAGATAGAGCAGCCGGGGAGCTGTTTTTT.

CDR3 sequence (DNA): TGTGCAAGTCGCTTCCTAGGACAGGGGGCCTACGAGCAGTACTTC. This translates into CASRFLGQGAYEQYF. The chain is built from TRBV12-2 and TRBJ2-7; the tabulated D call, TRBD1, remains unverified against the DNA. TRBV12-2 is a pseudogene. The CDR3 length is 15 residues.

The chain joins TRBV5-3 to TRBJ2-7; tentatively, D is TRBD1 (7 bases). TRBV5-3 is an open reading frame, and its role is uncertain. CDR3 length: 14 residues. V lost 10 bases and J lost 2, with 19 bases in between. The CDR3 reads CASRGQGVPYEQYF. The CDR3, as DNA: TGTGCCTCCCGGGGGCAGGGGGTCCCCTACGAGCAGTACTTC.

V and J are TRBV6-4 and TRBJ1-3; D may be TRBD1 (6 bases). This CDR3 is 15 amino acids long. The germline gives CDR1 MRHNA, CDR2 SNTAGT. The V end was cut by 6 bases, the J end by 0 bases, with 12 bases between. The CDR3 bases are TGTGCCAGCAGAGCGGACAGCAGCTCTGGAAACACCATATATTTT. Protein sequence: CASRADSSSGNTIYF.

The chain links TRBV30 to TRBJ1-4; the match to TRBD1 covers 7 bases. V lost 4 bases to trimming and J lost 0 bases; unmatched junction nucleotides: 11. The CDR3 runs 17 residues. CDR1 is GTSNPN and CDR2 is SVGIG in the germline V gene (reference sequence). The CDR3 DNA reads TGTGCCTGGACGAGGGACAGCGAGTATGCAACTAATGAAAAACTGTTTTTT. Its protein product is CAWTRDSEYATNEKLFF.

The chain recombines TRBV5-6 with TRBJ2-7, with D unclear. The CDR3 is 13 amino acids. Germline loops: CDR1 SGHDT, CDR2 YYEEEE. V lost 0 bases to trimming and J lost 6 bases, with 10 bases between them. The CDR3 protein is CASSLDRTAEQYF. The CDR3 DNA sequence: TGTGCCAGCAGCTTGGACCGGACGGCCGAGCAGTACTTC.

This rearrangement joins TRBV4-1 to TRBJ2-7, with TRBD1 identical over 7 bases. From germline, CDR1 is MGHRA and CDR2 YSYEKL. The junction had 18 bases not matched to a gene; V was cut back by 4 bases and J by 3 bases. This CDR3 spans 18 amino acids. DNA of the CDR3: TGCGCCAGCAGCCCAACACGGAACACTCAGACAGGGAGCTACGAGCAGTACTTC. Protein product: CASSPTRNTQTGSYEQYF.

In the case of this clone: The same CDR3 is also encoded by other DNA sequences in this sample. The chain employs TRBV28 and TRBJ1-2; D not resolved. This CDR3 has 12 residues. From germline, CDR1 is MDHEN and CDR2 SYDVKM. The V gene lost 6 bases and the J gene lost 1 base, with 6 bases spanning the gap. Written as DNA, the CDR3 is TGTGCCAGCAGGGGGAGTAACTATGGCTACACCTTC. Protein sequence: CASRGSNYGYTF.

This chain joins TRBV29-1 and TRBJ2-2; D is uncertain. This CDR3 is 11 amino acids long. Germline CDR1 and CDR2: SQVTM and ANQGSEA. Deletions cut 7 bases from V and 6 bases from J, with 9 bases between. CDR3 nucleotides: TGCAGCGGCTGGAGATCCGGGGAGCTGTTTTTT. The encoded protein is CSGWRSGELFF.

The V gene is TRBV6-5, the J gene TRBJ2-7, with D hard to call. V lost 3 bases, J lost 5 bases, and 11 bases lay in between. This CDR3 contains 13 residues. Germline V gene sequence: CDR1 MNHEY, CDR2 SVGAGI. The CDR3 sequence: CASSYIPNHEQYF. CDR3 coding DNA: TGTGCCAGCAGTTATATACCAAACCACGAGCAGTACTTC.

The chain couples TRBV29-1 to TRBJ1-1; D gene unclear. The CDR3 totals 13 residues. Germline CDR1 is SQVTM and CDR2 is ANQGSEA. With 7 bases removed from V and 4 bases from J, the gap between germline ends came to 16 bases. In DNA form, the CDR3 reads TGCAGCGCTCAAACAGTTCTCGTCACTGAAGCTTTCTTT. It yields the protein CSAQTVLVTEAFF. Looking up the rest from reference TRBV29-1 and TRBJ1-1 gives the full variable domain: SAVISQKPSRDICQRGTSLTIQCQVDSQVTMMFWYRQQPGQSLTLIATANQGSEATYESGFVIDKFPISRPNLTFSTLTVSNMSPEDSSIYLCSAQTVLVTEAFFGQGTRLTVV.